These 24 T cell receptor beta chains originate from one sample sequenced in a study of T cells in Graves' hyperthyroidism and ophthalmopathy. It was RNA transcripts that yielded the amplified TCR beta CDR3 regions. Carried out on the TCR CDR3, a first-round RT-PCR used the HTBI primer set. TCRdb re-called the multiplex PCR reads with MiXCR, one entry per CDR3 protein. The sample has about 400,000 distinct CDR3 sequences; more than 13% are singletons. The sequenced sample consisted of blood. The receptors originated from a woman aged 25 to 45 with Graves' hyperthyroidism.

This clonotype has a count of ten or more. The CDR3 loop reads CASTKRGSYTDTQYF. The CDR3 DNA sequence: TGTGCCAGCACCAAGCGGGGTTCCTACACAGATACGCAGTATTTT. The chain links TRBV12-3 or TRBV12-4 to TRBJ2-3; 7 bases agree with TRBD2. J lost 2 bases, V lost 7 bases, and 9 bases had no gene match. CDR3 length: 15 residues.

This chain connects TRBV6-6 to TRBJ1-2, with D perhaps TRBD1 (6 bases). Germline lookup yields CDR1 MNHNY and CDR2 SVGAGI (reference sequence). The CDR3 length is 15 residues. V lost 2 bases and J 2 bases, leaving 12 bases between the germline ends. CDR3 amino acids: CASSYVSGGNYGYTF. The CDR3 coding sequence is TGTGCCAGCAGTTACGTATCCGGGGGCAACTATGGCTACACCTTC.

The sample holds a few counts of this clonotype. This chain connects TRBV7-8 to TRBJ2-4; weak D call: TRBD2 (9 bases). CDR1 and CDR2 from the germline V gene are SGHVS and FQNEAQ. The CDR3 loop spans 15 amino acids. With 5 bases removed from V and 9 bases from J, the gap between germline ends came to 20 bases. The CDR3 sequence is CASSPWTGRGGIQYF. The CDR3 DNA follows: TGTGCCAGCAGCCCCTGGACAGGGCGGGGGGGCATTCAGTACTTC. The full variable domain, in which reference TRBV7-8 and TRBJ2-4 provide the parts outside the CDR3, is GAGVSQSPRYKVAKRGQDVALRCDPISGHVSLFWYQQALGQGPEFLTYFQNEAQLDKSGLPSDRFFAERPEGSVSTLKIQRTQQEDSAVYLCASSPWTGRGGIQYFGAGTRLSVL.

This clonotype was counted ten times or more. The rearrangement links TRBV28 to TRBJ2-3, with TRBD2 matching over 7 bases. Germline assignment: CDR1 MDHEN and CDR2 SYDVKM. J was trimmed by 0 bases and V by 6 bases; bases with no gene match: 9. This CDR3 is 16 amino acids long. CDR3 coding DNA: TGTGCCAGCAGCTCCTTAGCGGGCTCTAGCACAGATACGCAGTATTTT. Its protein product is CASSSLAGSSTDTQYF.

This clonotype was observed a few times. The chain carries TRBV29-1 and TRBJ2-3; weak D call: TRBD2 (6 bases). The CDR3 has 13 residues. Trimming removed 2 bases at V and 3 bases at J, with 9 bases between. CDR1 is SQVTM, CDR2 ANQGSEA, per germline. The CDR3 region has the DNA TGCAGCGTTGAACAAGGAGGGACAGATACGCAGTATTTT. It specifies CSVEQGGTDTQYF.

The CDR3 DNA reads TGTGCCAGCAGCGTAGGGGCTAGCGTGTCGGACGAGCAGTACTTC. It encodes CASSVGASVSDEQYF. The genes are TRBV9 and TRBJ2-7, with D tentatively TRBD2 (6 bases). Germline CDR1 is SGDLS and CDR2 is YYNGEE. V gave up 0 bases and J gave up 5 bases, with 15 bases separating them. The CDR3 has 15 amino acids.

This clonotype was seen at least ten times. The chain combines TRBV6-1 with TRBJ1-5; D remains ambiguous. V shed 0 bases and J shed 4 bases, with 7 bases lying between them. CDR3 length equals 14 residues. Germline V lookup: CDR1 MNHNS, CDR2 SASEGT. CDR3 loop: CASSEALGNQPQHF. Written as DNA, the CDR3 is TGTGCCAGCAGTGAAGCGCTAGGGAATCAGCCCCAGCATTTT.

This clonotype occurred many times. The gene calls are TRBV20-1 and TRBJ2-5; D not certain. From germline, CDR1 is DFQATT and CDR2 SNEGSKA (reference sequence). The V and J ends lost 0 bases and 7 bases respectively, with 18 bases between them. The CDR3 contains 15 residues. CDR3 in amino acids: CSARDQETRFSTQYF. CDR3 nucleotide sequence: TGCAGTGCTAGAGATCAAGAGACCCGCTTCTCGACCCAGTACTTC.

This chain links TRBV11-2 with TRBJ2-7; 8 positions match TRBD1. V shed 1 base, J shed 5 bases, and the junction held 4 bases outside the gene matches. The CDR3 length is 14 residues. Germline CDR1 reads SGHAT; CDR2 reads FQNNGV. CDR3 bases: TGTGCCAGCAGCTTAGCGCAGGGGGCCCACGAGCAGTACTTC. This sequence encodes CASSLAQGAHEQYF.

This clonotype was observed a handful of times. The chain couples TRBV5-5 to TRBJ1-6; no reliable D call. CDR3 length equals 15 residues. CDR1 is SGHKS, CDR2 YYEKEE, per germline (reference sequence). V lost 3 bases and J lost 6, with 13 bases in between. CDR3 bases: TGTGCCAGCAGCTCAAGACGGGAAGTTAATTCACCCCTCCACTTT. This codes for CASSSRREVNSPLHF.

This clonotype has at least ten counts. The gene calls are TRBV5-1 and TRBJ1-1; D is ambiguous. Trimming left V 0 bases short and J 2 bases short, with 11 bases between. The CDR3 totals 15 residues. CDR1 is SGHRS and CDR2 is YFSETQ in the germline V gene. The CDR3 protein is CASSLAGAGNTEAFF. CDR3 DNA sequence: TGCGCCAGCAGCTTGGCCGGCGCGGGAAACACTGAAGCTTTCTTT.

The V gene is TRBV6-1, the J gene TRBJ2-1, with 8 nucleotides matching TRBD2. There are 13 residues in the CDR3. J gave up 15 bases and V 5 bases, and 12 bases lay outside the gene matches. The germline V gene has CDR1 MNHNS and CDR2 SASEGT. In DNA, the CDR3 is TGTGCCAGCAGTACGACCCTCGGGACTAGGGTGTTCTTC. Translated: CASSTTLGTRVFF.

This clonotype was counted ten times or more. In DNA, the CDR3 is TGTGCCTGGAGTCTCCTCCGTTCGTCTAGCTCCTACAATGAGCAGTTCTTC. This translates into CAWSLLRSSSSYNEQFF. The J gene is TRBJ2-1, the V gene TRBV30; D gene unclear. CDR1 and CDR2 (germline): GTSNPN, SVGIG (reference sequence). Trimming stripped 2 bases from V and 0 bases from J, with 17 bases between. The CDR3 length is 17 residues.

In its sample, this clonotype was seen many times. This rearrangement joins TRBV7-9 to TRBJ2-7, with TRBD2 matching over 12 bases. The germline V gene has CDR1 SEHNR and CDR2 FQNEAQ (reference sequence). The ends lost 5 bases at V and 0 bases at J; junction bases unmatched: 8. The CDR3 totals 17 residues. The CDR3 reads CASSPFLAGGSSYEQYF. For the CDR3, the DNA is TGTGCCAGCAGCCCCTTTCTAGCGGGAGGGAGCTCCTACGAGCAGTACTTC.

This clonotype was seen a handful of times. The CDR3 protein is CSVTGPGPEAFF. CDR3 bases: TGCAGCGTGACGGGCCCGGGCCCTGAAGCTTTCTTT. The chain joins TRBV29-1 to TRBJ1-1; D is undetermined. From germline, CDR1 is SQVTM and CDR2 ANQGSEA. The CDR3 runs 12 residues. Trimming took 6 bases from V and 6 from J, leaving 14 bases between them.

This clonotype was seen ten or more times. The genes are TRBV28 and TRBJ2-3; TRBD2 aligns across 16 bases. The length of the CDR3 is 19 residues. Germline V gives CDR1 MDHEN, CDR2 SYDVKM. With V trimmed by 5 bases and J by 4 bases, 12 bases remained unmatched. In DNA, the CDR3 is TGTGCCAGCAGTCCTCCGGGACTAGCGGGAGGGGGTGGGGCAGATACGCAGTATTTT. Its protein is CASSPPGLAGGGGADTQYF. The variable domain in full, completed from reference TRBV28 and TRBJ2-3, reads DVKVTQSSRYLVKRTGEKVFLECVQDMDHENMFWYRQDPGLGLRLIYFSYDVKMKEKGDIPEGYSVSREKKERFSLILESASTNQTSMYLCASSPPGLAGGGGADTQYFGPGTRLTVL.

This chain links TRBV11-2 with TRBJ1-6, with unresolved D. The CDR3 consists of 13 residues. Germline V gene data show CDR1 as SGHAT and CDR2 as FQNNGV. The V gene lost 0 bases and the J gene lost 9 bases, with 6 bases spanning the gap. CDR3 residues: CASSLDSRSPLHF. The CDR3 nucleotides are TGTGCCAGCAGCTTAGATAGCCGTTCACCCCTCCACTTT. Combining the CDR3 with reference TRBV11-2 and TRBJ1-6 gives the whole variable domain EAGVAQSPRYKIIEKRQSVAFWCNPISGHATLYWYQQILGQGPKLLIQFQNNGVVDDSQLPKDRFSAERLKGVDSTLKIQPAKLEDSAVYLCASSLDSRSPLHFGNGTRLTVT.

This clonotype occurred many times. The genes are TRBV5-1 and TRBJ2-3; 7 nucleotides agree with TRBD1. Trimming removed 0 bases from V and 0 bases from J; junction bases left unmatched: 4. Germline CDR1 and CDR2: SGHRS and YFSETQ. The CDR3 totals 16 residues. DNA for the CDR3: TGCGCCAGCAGCTTGGTCGGGACAGCTAGCACAGATACGCAGTATTTT. It encodes CASSLVGTASTDTQYF.

This clonotype has more than one count but fewer than ten. This chain uses TRBV13 with TRBJ2-3; 8 bases align to TRBD2. Trimming at V came to 5 bases and at J to 3 bases, leaving 10 bases not matched to a gene. Germline V lookup: CDR1 PRHDT, CDR2 FYEKMQ (reference sequence). This CDR3 spans 16 amino acids. The CDR3 protein is CASSGPTSGNTDTQYF. CDR3 coding DNA: TGTGCCAGCAGCGGCCCAACTAGCGGTAATACAGATACGCAGTATTTT.

For this clonotype: A read error may account for a junction end that differs from germline. The J gene is TRBJ2-1, the V gene TRBV5-1; no reliable D call. CDR1 is SGHRS and CDR2 is YFSETQ in the germline V gene. The CDR3 has 15 residues. The CDR3, as DNA: TGCGCCAGCAGCTTGGACATGCAGTCTTACAATGAGCAGTCCTTC. Amino acid sequence: CASSLDMQSYNEQSF.

Comment on this clonotype: A much larger clone sits a single nucleotide away, making a read error possible. The chain recombines TRBV20-1 with TRBJ2-7; D tentatively reads TRBD1 or TRBD2 (5 bases each). With 4 bases removed from V and 1 base from J, the gap between germline ends came to 11 bases. Germline-derived CDR1 and CDR2 are DFQATT and SNEGSKA (reference sequence). The CDR3 contains 13 residues. CDR3 nucleotides: TGCAGTGCTATGGGGGAGAGGTCCTACGAGCAGTACTTC. It specifies CSAMGERSYEQYF.

This clonotype was counted ten times or more. The chain joins TRBV7-9 to TRBJ2-2, with 9 positions matching TRBD1. CDR3 size: 14 residues. Per the germline V gene, CDR1 is SEHNR and CDR2 is FQNEAQ (reference sequence). V lost 7 bases, J lost 4 bases, and 4 bases stayed unmatched. DNA for the CDR3: TGTGCCAGCAATGGGACAGGGCGCACCGGGGAGCTGTTTTTT. Translated: CASNGTGRTGELFF.

This clonotype was detected ten times or more. V is TRBV7-2 and J is TRBJ1-5; D gene uncertain. This CDR3 has 15 residues. Per germline, CDR1 SGHTA and CDR2 FQGNSA. V was trimmed by 5 bases and J by 2 bases, leaving 13 bases between them. The CDR3 DNA is TGTGCCAGCAGCGCGGGTGGACGGGGCAATCAGCCCCAGCATTTT. This encodes CASSAGGRGNQPQHF.

This clonotype was counted ten times or more. The chain combines TRBV11-3 with TRBJ2-3, with 15 positions matching TRBD2. Germline values: CDR1 SGHNT, CDR2 YENEEA. The CDR3 loop spans 15 amino acids. After removal of 4 bases from V and 8 bases from J, the junction contained 4 bases not matched to a gene. The CDR3 nucleotides are TGTGCCAGCAGCTCGGGACTAGCGGGAGGTGGTACGCAGTATTTT. Translation gives CASSSGLAGGGTQYF.